One sample yielded the 10 T cell receptor beta chains listed below, sequenced in a study of blood T cell repertoires in COVID-19 (TCRdb year 2020). Libraries came from the immunoSEQ multiplex PCR assay. TCRdb limited this immuneACCESS table to in-frame rearrangements with V and J called. A share of clones is missing; checked studies link under half to unresolved V genes, and the rest is unexplained. This sample gives fewer than 500,000 clones in total; roughly 91% of them show up just once. Around 4.5% of the sample lies in the top ten. The material sequenced was peripheral blood. These receptor sequences come from a woman in her twenties or thirties with acute or convalescent COVID-19.

The table lists this clone with a count of one. This chain joins TRBV28 and TRBJ1-3; a possible D gene is TRBD1 (6 bases). CDR3 length equals 17 residues. The V gene lost 2 bases and the J gene lost 1 base, with 15 bases spanning the gap. Germline V gene lookup returns CDR1 MDHEN and CDR2 SYDVKM. The CDR3 DNA reads as TGTGCCAGCAGTTTAATGGGGGGGGCAAGTTCTGGAAACACCATATATTTT. It yields the protein CASSLMGGASSGNTIYF. Together with reference TRBV28 and TRBJ1-3, the CDR3 gives the full variable domain: DVKVTQSSRYLVKRTGEKVFLECVQDMDHENMFWYRQDPGLGLRLIYFSYDVKMKEKGDIPEGYSVSREKKERFSLILESASTNQTSMYLCASSLMGGASSGNTIYFGEGSWLTVV.

The rearrangement uses TRBV4-2 and TRBJ2-7, with D possibly TRBD1 on 5 matching bases. The CDR3 extends over 15 amino acids. Germline values: CDR1 LGHNA, CDR2 YNFKEQ. Trimming removed 0 bases from V and 3 bases from J, with 12 bases in between. The CDR3 DNA reads TGTGCCAGCAGCCAAGATTTAGGGGTCGACTACGAGCAGTACTTC. Its translation: CASSQDLGVDYEQYF.

The chain joins TRBV30 to TRBJ2-3; 8 bases agree with TRBD2. Germline CDR1 and CDR2: GTSNPN and SVGIG (reference sequence). V lost 0 bases and J lost 5; bases outside the gene matches: 7. The CDR3 is made up of 15 amino acids. CDR3 DNA: TGTGCCTGGAGTGTTTCGGGGGGGGCGGTAGATACGCAGTATTTT. Protein product: CAWSVSGGAVDTQYF.

This sequence joins TRBV12-3 or TRBV12-4 and TRBJ2-5; D possibly corresponds to TRBD2 (7 bases). Trimming stripped 7 bases from V and 5 bases from J, with 14 bases between. This CDR3 has 13 amino acids. CDR3 loop: CASTGGGGETQYF. DNA for the CDR3: TGTGCCAGCACCGGAGGGGGGGGTGAGACCCAGTACTTC.

The chain has TRBV7-9 and TRBJ2-2, with TRBD2 identical over 12 bases. CDR3 length: 14 amino acids. From germline, CDR1 is SEHNR and CDR2 FQNEAQ (reference sequence). Germline trimming cut 6 bases from V and 9 bases from J; bases unmatched to any gene: 5. CDR3 sequence: CASRWTSGDRELFF. CDR3 nucleotides: TGTGCCAGCAGGTGGACTAGCGGGGACCGGGAGCTGTTTTTT.

The chain uses TRBV18 and TRBJ2-7; 9 nucleotides align to TRBD1. This CDR3 is built from 14 residues. Trimming removed 4 bases from V and 6 bases from J; junction bases left unmatched: 7. CDR1 is KGHSH, CDR2 LQKENI, per germline. The CDR3 sequence: CASSLIQGAAEQYF. CDR3 sequence (DNA): TGTGCCAGCTCACTCATACAGGGGGCGGCCGAGCAGTACTTC.

The chain couples TRBV4-1 to TRBJ2-2; 7 bases are shared with TRBD2. This CDR3 has 16 amino acids. Germline V gene sequence: CDR1 MGHRA, CDR2 YSYEKL. V gave up 1 base and J gave up 5 bases; unmatched junction bases: 7. CDR3 nucleotides: TGCGCCAGCAGCCAAGGTTATAGCGGGTCGACCGGGGAGCTGTTTTTT. Encoded protein: CASSQGYSGSTGELFF.

The genes are TRBV6-5 and TRBJ2-2; a possible D gene is TRBD1 (6 bases). The CDR3 spans 16 residues. The V gene's germline CDR1 is MNHEY and CDR2 SVGAGI. Trimming pared 2 bases from V and 5 bases from J, leaving 15 bases between. The CDR3 DNA sequence: TGTGCCAGCAGTTACGGGGGCAGGACTGTAACCGGGGAGCTGTTTTTT. It encodes CASSYGGRTVTGELFF.

The chain carries TRBV7-8 and TRBJ2-2, with a tentative D call TRBD2 (5 bases). The CDR3 spans 13 residues. CDR1 is SGHVS and CDR2 is FQNEAQ in the germline V gene. Trimming removed 10 bases from V and 7 bases from J, with 16 bases in between. CDR3 residues: CATKDRGVGELFF. The CDR3 DNA follows: TGTGCCACCAAGGACCGGGGTGTCGGGGAGCTGTTTTTT.

V and J are TRBV7-6 and TRBJ2-2; TRBD1 might be the D (6 bases). The germline V gene encodes CDR1 SGHVS and CDR2 FNYEAQ. The V gene lost 1 base and the J gene lost 7 bases, with 28 bases spanning the gap. The CDR3 length is 20 residues. The DNA for the CDR3 is TGTGCCAGCAGCTTAGGGGTATCTCCCGGACAGTTCCTTTTTTTCGGGGAGCTGTTTTTT. Protein: CASSLGVSPGQFLFFGELFF.